The present entry profiles one T cell receptor beta chain with its context. Its antigen is still unknown. This specimen includes other DNA sequences encoding the same CDR3. Sequencing used immunoSEQ multiplex PCR; TCRdb keeps in-frame clones, though not all of them. The sample has 150,000 to 180,000 clones, roughly 90% seen once; the top ten hold roughly 1.6%. This record belongs to a study of T cell responses to AZD1222 COVID-19 vaccine. Findings of the study overall: Clonal diversity may have been underestimated in mostly white British donors.

Trimming left V 5 bases short and J 5 bases short, with 3 bases between. This CDR3 contains 10 residues. CDR1 and CDR2 from the germline V gene are SNHLY and FYNNEI. Recipients boosted at about 4 weeks or about 12 weeks are pooled. The chain links TRBV2 to TRBJ2-5; D is unclear. Sequenced here: peripheral blood, sampled 28 days after the second AZD1222 dose. This TCR derives from an adult who received the AZD1222 COVID-19 vaccine. The CDR3 nucleotides are TGTGCCAGCAGTAGGGAGACCCAGTACTTC. It encodes CASSRETQYF.